This T cell receptor beta chain was sequenced during a study of Ad26.COV2.S vaccination and SARS-CoV-2 variants. Study-wide context: Sample donor was a member of the COV1001 Ad26.COV2.S trial arm.

Produced via immunoSEQ multiplex PCR; TCRdb's table is partial and in-frame only. The sample contains about 400,000 clones, over 75% of which appear only once. Study-wide points: Reportedly, after vaccination the spike-specific CD8+ and CD4+ T cell responses displayed substantial breadth.

The germline CDR1 and CDR2 sequences are WSHSY and SAAADI. CDR3 length equals 13 residues. Trimming left V 6 bases short and J 5 bases short, with 13 bases between. Treatment specified: 19 received Ad26.COV2.S at low or high dose, single or two shots; five or six received placebo; per-sample allocation not given. Material that was analyzed had been drawn on day 63 after the first vaccine or placebo injection. Boston supplied an adult donor aged 18-55 years. This clone has only one observation. Its antigen is undetermined. The J gene is TRBJ1-2, the V gene TRBV10-2; possible D gene TRBD1, 6 bases. The TCR was taken from a person aged 18-60 years who received the Ad26.COV2.S COVID-19 vaccine or a placebo. This specimen was peripheral blood, taken in a trial of Ad26.COV2.S vaccine versus placebo. The chain's CDR3 is CASSDGQLYGYTF. The CDR3 nucleotides read TGCGCCAGCAGCGACGGACAGCTGTATGGCTACACCTTC.